This TCR beta chain was retrieved from a study of CD4 T cells in relation to SARS-CoV-2 and coronaviruses. Sequencing used immunoSEQ multiplex PCR; TCRdb keeps in-frame clones, though not all of them. The sample includes some 29,000 clones, 60% to 85% of them seen just once. Before the COVID-19 pandemic, during about 2010-2018, CD4+ T cells were taken from unexposed donors. The cells were cultured for approximately ten days before CD4+ T cells were isolated. Germline trimming cut 2 bases from V and 6 bases from J; bases unmatched to any gene: 6. Looked up from germline, CDR1 is SGHRS and CDR2 is YFSETQ. The CDR3 length is 15 residues. About this clone: The antigen remains undetermined.

Sample: CD4+ T cells from PBMCs, cultured in vitro. This receptor was taken from a human donor in good health. The rearrangement joins TRBV5-1 to TRBJ1-4, with TRBD1 matching 8 bases. CDR3 protein: CASSFGQGFHEKLFF. CDR3 in DNA: TGCGCCAGCAGCTTCGGACAGGGATTTCATGAAAAACTGTTTTTT.